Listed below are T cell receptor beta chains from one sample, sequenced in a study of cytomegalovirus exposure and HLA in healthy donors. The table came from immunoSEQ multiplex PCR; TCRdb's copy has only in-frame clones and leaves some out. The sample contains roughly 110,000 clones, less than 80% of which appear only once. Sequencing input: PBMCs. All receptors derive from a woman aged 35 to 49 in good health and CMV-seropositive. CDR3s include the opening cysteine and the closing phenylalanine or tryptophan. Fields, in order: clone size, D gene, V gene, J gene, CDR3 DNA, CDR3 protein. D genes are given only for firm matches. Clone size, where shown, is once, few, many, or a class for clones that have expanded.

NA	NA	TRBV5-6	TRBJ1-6	TGTGCCAGCAGCTTGGGCAGGAAAAATTCACCCCTCCACTTT	CASSLGRKNSPLHF
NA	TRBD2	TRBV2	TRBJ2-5	TGTGCCAGCAGTAGGGGGACTAGCGGGAGGTATGAGACCCAGTACTTC	CASSRGTSGRYETQYF
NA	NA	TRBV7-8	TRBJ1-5	TGTGCCAGCAGCTTACAACAGGGTTATCAGCCCCAGCATTTT	CASSLQQGYQPQHF
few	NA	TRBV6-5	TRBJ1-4	TGTGCCAGCAGTTCACACCAGGGATGGACTAATGAAAAACTGTTTTTT	CASSSHQGWTNEKLFF
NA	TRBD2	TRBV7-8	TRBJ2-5	TGTGCCAGCAGCTTTAGCGGGAGGGCCTTTTTAGAGACCCAGTACTTC	CASSFSGRAFLETQYF
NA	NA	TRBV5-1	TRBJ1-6	TGCGCCAGCAGTACGTCTTCTACCTATAATTCACCCCTCCACTTT	CASSTSSTYNSPLHF
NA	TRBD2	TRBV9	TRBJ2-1	TGTGCCAGCAGCACGGGACTAGCGGGCAGCTCCCACAATGAGCAGTTCTTC	CASSTGLAGSSHNEQFF
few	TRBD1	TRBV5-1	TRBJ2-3	TGCGCCAGCAGCTTGGACAGGGGTACAGATACGCAGTATTTT	CASSLDRGTDTQYF
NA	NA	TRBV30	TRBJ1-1	TGTGCCTGGAGTGTCGGGGGTTTGAACACTGAAGCTTTCTTT	CAWSVGGLNTEAFF
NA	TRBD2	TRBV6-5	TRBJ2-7	TGTGCCAGCAGTTACGGGACTAGCGGACCCTACGAGCAGTACTTC	CASSYGTSGPYEQYF
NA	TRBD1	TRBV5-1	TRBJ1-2	TGCGCCAGCAGCTTGACAGGGGGCGATAATGGCTACACCTTC	CASSLTGGDNGYTF
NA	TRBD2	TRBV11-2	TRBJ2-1	TGTGCCAGCAGCTCCCAGGGACTAGCCGTCTATGAGCAGTTCTTC	CASSSQGLAVYEQFF
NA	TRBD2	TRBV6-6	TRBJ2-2	TGTGCCAGCAGTTTCGGTAGCGGGAATGGGGAGCTGTTTTTT	CASSFGSGNGELFF
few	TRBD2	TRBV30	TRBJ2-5	TGTGCCTGGAGAGCAGGACTAGCTATCGAGACCCAGTACTTC	CAWRAGLAIETQYF
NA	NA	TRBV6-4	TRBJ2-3	TGTGCCAGCAGTCGGAGCGGAGGTAACACAGATACGCAGTATTTT	CASSRSGGNTDTQYF
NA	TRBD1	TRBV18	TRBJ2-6	TGTGCCAGCTCACCGTTAAGGACAGGGGCCGGCTCTGGGGCCAACGTCCTGACTTTC	CASSPLRTGAGSGANVLTF
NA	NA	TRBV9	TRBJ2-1	TGTGCCAGCAGCTTAAGCGGATACAATGAGCAGTTCTTC	CASSLSGYNEQFF
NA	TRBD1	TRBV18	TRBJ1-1	TGTGCCAGCTCACCCAGACAGGGAGGAGACACTGAAGCTTTCTTT	CASSPRQGGDTEAFF
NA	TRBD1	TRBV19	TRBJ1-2	TGTGCCAGTAGTATACTCCCCTTCCCGGGACAGGGGAAGTGGGATGGCTACACCTTC	CASSILPFPGQGKWDGYTF
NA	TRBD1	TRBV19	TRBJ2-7	TGTGCCAGTAGTAAACGGGACAGACCCTACGAGCAGTACTTC	CASSKRDRPYEQYF
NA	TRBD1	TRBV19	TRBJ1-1	TGTGCCAGTAGTTACCAGGGGGCCCGCACTGAAGCTTTCTTT	CASSYQGARTEAFF
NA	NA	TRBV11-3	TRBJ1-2	TGTGCCAGCAGCTTGTCGTTTAACTATGGCTACACCTTC	CASSLSFNYGYTF
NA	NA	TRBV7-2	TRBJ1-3	TGTGCCAGCAGCTTAGTAGGACAAAGCTCTGGAAACACCATATATTTT	CASSLVGQSSGNTIYF
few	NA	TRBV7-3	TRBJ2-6	TGTGCCAGCAGCTTAGACAGAACTTCTGGGGCCAACGTCCTGACTTTC	CASSLDRTSGANVLTF
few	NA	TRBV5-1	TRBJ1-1	TGCGCCAGCAGCTTGGCCCCGGGAGGGGACACTGAAGCTTTCTTT	CASSLAPGGDTEAFF